Listed below are T cell receptor beta chains from one sample, sequenced in a study of cytomegalovirus exposure and HLA in healthy donors. TCRdb keeps only in-frame clones here, not all; method: immunoSEQ multiplex PCR. Its clone listing holds some 110,000 clones. Sequencing input: PBMCs. These receptors all come from a young man in good health and CMV-seronegative. The CDR3 runs from the conserved cysteine through the conserved F or W. D genes are given only for firm matches.

d_call	v_call	j_call	cdr3_aa	cdr3_nt
NA	TRBV7-9	TRBJ1-1	CASSLYREGNTEAFF	TGTGCCAGCAGCTTGTACAGGGAGGGTAACACTGAAGCTTTCTTT
NA	TRBV6-5	TRBJ2-5	CASGWASTQYF	TGTGCCAGCGGGTGGGCGTCAACCCAGTACTTC
NA	TRBV5-6	TRBJ2-1	CASSAKSLSSDNEQFF	TGTGCCAGCAGCGCAAAAAGCCTGAGCTCCGACAATGAGCAGTTCTTC
TRBD1	TRBV19	TRBJ2-2	CASSRGQGGHHVTGELFF	TGTGCCAGTAGTAGGGGACAGGGTGGCCACCACGTCACCGGGGAGCTGTTTTTT
TRBD2	TRBV7-9	TRBJ2-7	CASSYSGTLQYF	TGTGCCAGCAGCTATAGCGGGACTTTACAGTACTTC
TRBD1	TRBV11-3	TRBJ2-7	CASSTWLTGDEYEQYF	TGTGCCAGCAGTACGTGGCTAACAGGGGATGAATACGAGCAGTACTTC
TRBD2	TRBV5-1	TRBJ2-3	CASSPGAGLRDTQYF	TGCGCCAGCAGCCCAGGAGCGGGATTGAGAGATACGCAGTATTTT
NA	TRBV7-8	TRBJ1-5	CASSPYSSNQPQHF	TGTGCCAGCAGCCCTTATAGTAGCAATCAGCCCCAGCATTTT
TRBD2	TRBV19	TRBJ2-3	CASSPRGLAGMGPDTQYF	TGTGCCAGTAGTCCAAGAGGACTAGCGGGCATGGGGCCAGATACGCAGTATTTT
NA	TRBV27	TRBJ2-7	CASSLSYRASSYEQYF	TGTGCCAGCAGTCTCTCCTACAGGGCTAGCTCCTACGAGCAGTACTTC
TRBD2	TRBV2	TRBJ2-1	CASTALGTSGNFYNEQFF	TGTGCCAGCACCGCGTTGGGGACTAGCGGGAACTTCTACAATGAGCAGTTCTTC
TRBD2	TRBV9	TRBJ2-5	CASSVRGGRETQYF	TGTGCCAGCAGCGTCCGCGGGGGAAGAGAGACCCAGTACTTC
TRBD2	TRBV5-1	TRBJ2-1	CASSLALAGDYEQFF	TGCGCCAGCAGCTTAGCGCTAGCGGGGGACTATGAGCAGTTCTTC
NA	TRBV6-5	TRBJ1-3	CASSYAPGSLNTIYF	TGTGCCAGCAGTTACGCACCGGGGAGCTTAAACACCATATATTTT
TRBD2	TRBV6-4	TRBJ2-3	CASSLTSGGADTQYF	TGTGCCAGCAGCCTCACTAGCGGGGGCGCAGATACGCAGTATTTT
TRBD2	TRBV2	TRBJ2-7	CASSVRGDEQYF	TGTGCCAGCAGTGTCCGGGGGGACGAGCAGTACTTC
NA	TRBV18	TRBJ1-6	CASPPGAGSPLHF	TGTGCCAGCCCACCAGGGGCGGGGTCACCCCTCCACTTT
TRBD2	TRBV6-1	TRBJ2-7	CASATSGSYEQYF	TGTGCCAGCGCGACTAGCGGGTCCTACGAGCAGTACTTC
NA	TRBV5-1	TRBJ2-7	CASSFDMSYEQYF	TGCGCCAGCAGCTTCGACATGTCCTACGAGCAGTACTTC
TRBD1	TRBV5-4	TRBJ2-7	CASSLGDRGRYF	TGTGCCAGCAGCTTGGGCGACAGGGGCCGCTACTTC
NA	TRBV4-2	TRBJ2-2	CASSNQSQGLNTGELFF	TGTGCCAGCAGCAACCAAAGTCAGGGGCTGAACACCGGGGAGCTGTTTTTT
TRBD2	TRBV18	TRBJ2-7	CASSPLSGGDNYEQYF	TGTGCCAGCTCACCACTAAGCGGGGGCGACAACTACGAGCAGTACTTC
NA	TRBV5-4	TRBJ2-7	CASSAFSIGASYEQYF	TGTGCCAGCAGCGCCTTTAGCATAGGCGCCTCCTACGAGCAGTACTTC
NA	TRBV19	TRBJ1-1	CASSTSQDGNTEAFF	TGTGCCAGTAGTACATCACAGGATGGGAACACTGAAGCTTTCTTT
NA	TRBV6-4	TRBJ2-2	CASSEEGGHTGELFF	TGCGCCAGCAGTGAGGAGGGGGGGCACACCGGGGAGCTGTTTTTT
NA	TRBV6-1	TRBJ1-2	CASSDRVNGYTF	TGTGCCAGCAGTGACAGGGTAAATGGCTACACCTTC
NA	TRBV10-1	TRBJ1-5	CASSQSNQPQHF	TGCGCCAGCTCCCAAAGCAATCAGCCCCAGCATTTT
NA	TRBV5-1	TRBJ1-4	CASSLDGEKLFF	TGCGCCAGCAGCTTGGACGGGGAAAAACTGTTTTTT
TRBD1	TRBV6-5	TRBJ1-2	CASSRGQGIWGYTF	TGTGCCAGCAGCCGAGGACAGGGGATCTGGGGCTACACCTTC
TRBD1	TRBV5-1	TRBJ2-3	CASSFWDRFTDTQYF	TGCGCCAGCAGCTTCTGGGACAGATTCACAGATACGCAGTATTTT
NA	TRBV6-1	TRBJ1-1	CASSEGRGNTEAFF	TGTGCCAGCAGTGAGGGCCGGGGAAACACTGAAGCTTTCTTT
TRBD1	TRBV6-4	TRBJ2-2	CASSAGDRGRTGELFF	TGTGCCAGCAGCGCCGGGGACAGGGGACGCACCGGGGAGCTGTTTTTT
NA	TRBV6-1	TRBJ2-7	CASNQGARIGNEQYF	TGTGCCAGCAACCAAGGGGCCCGGATAGGGAACGAGCAGTACTTC
NA	TRBV5-1	TRBJ2-6	CASSLLGPGANVLTF	TGCGCCAGCAGCTTACTAGGGCCCGGGGCCAACGTCCTGACTTTC
NA	TRBV7-8	TRBJ2-5	CASSSPLATTETQYF	TGTGCCAGCAGCTCACCACTAGCCACCACAGAGACCCAGTACTTC
TRBD2	TRBV15	TRBJ2-7	CATSRDAGEDYEQYF	TGTGCCACCAGCAGAGATGCGGGGGAAGACTACGAGCAGTACTTC
NA	TRBV5-1	TRBJ1-1	CASSPPGGAVLTEAFF	TGCGCCAGCAGCCCCCCGGGCGGGGCCGTTTTGACTGAAGCTTTCTTT
NA	TRBV10-3	TRBJ1-5	CAISESPSGYSNQPQHF	TGTGCCATCAGTGAGAGTCCATCGGGGTATAGCAATCAGCCCCAGCATTTT
NA	TRBV9	TRBJ2-2	CASSVDAGSGELFF	TGTGCCAGCAGCGTAGATGCGGGGTCGGGGGAGCTGTTTTTT
TRBD1	TRBV25-1	TRBJ1-2	CASKDVRQGFNGYTF	TGTGCCAGCAAGGATGTGAGACAGGGCTTTAATGGCTACACCTTC
NA	TRBV18	TRBJ2-3	CASSPRRTVVSTDTQYF	TGTGCCAGCTCACCAAGGAGGACAGTGGTCTCTACAGATACGCAGTATTTT
TRBD1	TRBV14	TRBJ2-1	CASSRLQGKSYNEQFF	TGTGCCAGCAGCCGTCTACAGGGGAAGTCCTACAATGAGCAGTTCTTC
NA	TRBV2	TRBJ1-1	CASTPTGVTEAFF	TGTGCCAGCACCCCGACGGGAGTCACTGAAGCTTTCTTT
TRBD2	TRBV9	TRBJ2-1	CASSTGLGSDNEQFF	TGTGCCAGCAGCACGGGACTAGGGAGCGACAATGAGCAGTTCTTC
TRBD2	TRBV10-3	TRBJ2-7	CAISESTLAGGPVSYEQYF	TGTGCCATCAGTGAGTCGACACTAGCGGGAGGGCCCGTCTCCTACGAGCAGTACTTC
NA	TRBV10-3	TRBJ2-1	CAISEDSVGGEQFF	TGTGCCATCAGTGAGGATAGTGTCGGCGGTGAGCAGTTCTTC
NA	TRBV7-8	TRBJ2-7	CASSLVGVPAEQYF	TGTGCCAGCAGCTTAGTAGGAGTACCGGCCGAGCAGTACTTC
NA	TRBV5-1	TRBJ2-7	CASSPGHPEQYF	TGCGCCAGCAGCCCGGGACACCCCGAGCAGTACTTC
NA	TRBV28	TRBJ1-1	CASIGGEGVGNTEAFF	TGTGCCAGCATCGGTGGGGAGGGGGTCGGGAACACTGAAGCTTTCTTT
TRBD1	TRBV2	TRBJ1-5	CASSTQGATGQPQHF	TGTGCCAGCAGTACACAGGGGGCAACGGGTCAGCCCCAGCATTTT
NA	TRBV5-6	TRBJ1-1	CASKVRSTEAFF	TGTGCCAGCAAGGTCCGGAGCACTGAAGCTTTCTTT
TRBD1	TRBV7-9	TRBJ2-7	CASSFGQVDEQYF	TGTGCCAGCAGCTTCGGACAGGTGGATGAGCAGTACTTC
NA	TRBV14	TRBJ2-2	CASSPRGTGELFF	TGTGCCAGCAGCCCCCGCGGCACCGGGGAGCTGTTTTTT
NA	TRBV10-3	TRBJ1-1	CAISGHNSRTADTEAFF	TGTGCCATCAGTGGACACAATTCAAGGACAGCCGACACTGAAGCTTTCTTT